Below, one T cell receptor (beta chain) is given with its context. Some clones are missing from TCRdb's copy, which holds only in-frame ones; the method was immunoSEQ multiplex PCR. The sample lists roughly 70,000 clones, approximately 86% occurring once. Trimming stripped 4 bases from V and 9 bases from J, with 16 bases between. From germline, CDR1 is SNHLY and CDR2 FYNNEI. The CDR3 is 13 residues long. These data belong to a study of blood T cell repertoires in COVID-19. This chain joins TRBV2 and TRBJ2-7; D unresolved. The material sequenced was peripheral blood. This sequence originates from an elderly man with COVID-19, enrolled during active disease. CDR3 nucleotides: TGTGCCAGCAGTGTGACGCAGTTCCTAGGGCAGTACTTC. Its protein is CASSVTQFLGQYF.